These 3 T cell receptor beta chains were all obtained from the same sample, sequenced in a study of blood T cell repertoires in COVID-19. Generated by immunoSEQ multiplex PCR, the TCRdb table keeps only in-frame clones and is missing some. The sample lists around 140,000 clones, 87% occurring once. The sequenced material came from peripheral blood. These receptors came from a man in his fifties or sixties who had recovered from COVID-19.

The chain carries TRBV7-9 and TRBJ2-7; tentatively, D is TRBD2 (6 bases). The CDR3 loop spans 12 amino acids. Germline loops: CDR1 SEHNR, CDR2 FQNEAQ (reference sequence). V gave up 2 bases and J gave up 4 bases, with 6 bases separating them. CDR3 in DNA: TGTGCCAGCAGCTTACGGGGGTACGAGCAGTACTTC. It codes for CASSLRGYEQYF.

This chain joins TRBV6-5 and TRBJ2-3, with 10 nucleotides matching TRBD2. CDR1 is MNHEY and CDR2 is SVGAGI in the germline V gene. The trim removed 4 bases at V and 1 base at J, leaving 2 bases unmatched. The CDR3 totals 15 residues. The CDR3 region is CASSFLAGGTDTQYF. The CDR3 coding sequence is TGTGCCAGCAGTTTTCTAGCGGGGGGCACAGATACGCAGTATTTT.

This clone was found a few times. The chain uses TRBV2 and TRBJ1-2; 8 nucleotides line up with TRBD1. The CDR3 consists of 14 residues. V gave up 7 bases and J gave up 4 bases; unmatched junction bases: 8. Germline V gives CDR1 SNHLY, CDR2 FYNNEI. The CDR3 DNA sequence: TGTGCCAGCACCGAACGGACAGGGCGCTATGGCTACACCTTC. As protein: CASTERTGRYGYTF.